This T cell receptor beta chain comes out of a study of blood T cell repertoires in COVID-19. Sequencing used immunoSEQ multiplex PCR; TCRdb keeps in-frame clones, though not all of them. The sample lists under 200,000 clones; approximately 84% were seen once. The CDR3 spans 20 residues. Per the germline V gene, CDR1 is SGHRS and CDR2 is YFSETQ. With 5 bases removed from V and 5 bases from J, the gap between germline ends came to 31 bases. The receptor was derived from a human donor with acute or convalescent COVID-19. The donor label of this sample is uncertain. Sequenced: peripheral blood. This chain joins TRBV5-1 and TRBJ1-4; D not certain. CDR3 protein: CASRLTGLVGLRTGNEKLFF. The CDR3 nucleotides are TGCGCCAGCAGACTAACCGGACTCGTGGGTTTGCGGACTGGGAATGAAAAACTGTTTTTT.